A single sample is the source of the 8 T cell receptor beta chains below, sequenced in a study of patients and donors after allogeneic stem cell transplantation. One entry per CDR3 protein, called by TCRdb with MiXCR from the RT-PCR reads. The data contain tens of thousands of distinct CDR3 sequences, around 5% of them singletons. Sequencing used blood, either unsorted or a sorted T cell fraction (not recorded which). These receptors came from a human donor who was either an allogeneic HSCT recipient or a stem cell or donor lymphocyte infusion donor (not recorded which). It is not recorded whose cells these are; they may come from a transplant donor.

This clonotype has ten or more counts. The genes are TRBV12-3 or TRBV12-4 and TRBJ2-5; tentatively, D is TRBD2 (5 bases). The CDR3 runs 15 residues. Deletions cut 7 bases from V and 1 base from J, with 16 bases between. The CDR3 bases are TGTGCCAGCAAAGGGTCCGCCGGGATCCAAGAGACCCAGTACTTC. Protein product: CASKGSAGIQETQYF.

This chain connects TRBV15 to TRBJ2-2, with D perhaps TRBD2 (6 bases). V was pared by 1 base and J by 6 bases, with 9 bases between. Germline CDR1 and CDR2: LNHNV and YYDKDF (reference sequence). The CDR3 has 14 residues. CDR3 nucleotide sequence: TGTGCCACCAGCAGAGGGAGGGTGGCCGGGGAGCTGTTTTTT. Its translation: CATSRGRVAGELFF.

This clonotype appeared a few times. This chain links TRBV5-4 with TRBJ2-2; D is unresolved. V lost 2 bases and J 5 bases, leaving 13 bases between the germline ends. Germline CDR1 reads SGHNT; CDR2 reads YYREEE (reference sequence). The CDR3 covers 15 residues. Here the CDR3 DNA reads TGTGCCAGCAGCTTCGAGACTGCAACAACCGGGGAGCTGTTTTTT. Its protein product is CASSFETATTGELFF.

Many counts were recorded for this clonotype. The chain carries TRBV10-2 and TRBJ2-1; D may be TRBD2 (5 bases). CDR1 is WSHSY and CDR2 is SAAADI in the germline V gene. CDR3 length: 16 amino acids. V lost 8 bases, J lost 0 bases, and 17 bases lay in between. The CDR3 sequence is CASARERRSSYNEQFF. CDR3 DNA sequence: TGCGCCAGCGCTAGGGAGCGAAGGAGCTCCTACAATGAGCAGTTCTTC.

This clonotype was seen at least ten times. The V gene is TRBV9, the J gene TRBJ2-2; D not resolved. Germline-derived CDR1 and CDR2 are SGDLS and YYNGEE. This CDR3 spans 13 amino acids. The V gene lost 4 bases and the J gene lost 4 bases, with 8 bases spanning the gap. CDR3: CASSPELTGELFF. CDR3 in DNA: TGTGCCAGCAGCCCTGAACTCACCGGGGAGCTGTTTTTT. Using reference TRBV9 and TRBJ2-2 for the parts outside the CDR3, the full variable domain is DSGVTQTPKHLITATGQRVTLRCSPRSGDLSVYWYQQSLDQGLQFLIQYYNGEERAKGNILERFSAQQFPDLHSELNLSSLELGDSALYFCASSPELTGELFFGEGSRLTVL.

This clonotype was detected ten times or more. The rearrangement joins TRBV5-1 to TRBJ2-1, with 9 bases matching TRBD2. The germline V gene has CDR1 SGHRS and CDR2 YFSETQ. The length of the CDR3 is 14 residues. J lost 6 bases, V lost 3 bases, and 4 bases had no gene match. The CDR3: CASSSGLAGNEQFF. The CDR3 nucleotides read TGCGCCAGCAGCTCGGGACTAGCTGGCAATGAGCAGTTCTTC.

This clonotype was seen only a few times. The chain recombines TRBV20-1 with TRBJ2-7; the match to TRBD2 covers 9 bases. The CDR3 is 15 amino acids. Germline trimming cut 1 base from V and 7 bases from J; bases unmatched to any gene: 11. Germline V gives CDR1 DFQATT, CDR2 SNEGSKA (reference sequence). The CDR3 here is CSARGIAGDSREQYF. DNA for the CDR3: TGCAGTGCTAGAGGAATAGCGGGGGATTCCCGGGAGCAGTACTTC.

This clonotype was counted at least ten times. The rearrangement uses TRBV28 and TRBJ2-1; TRBD2 is a possible D gene (7 bases). CDR3 length: 17 residues. Per the germline V gene, CDR1 is MDHEN and CDR2 is SYDVKM. V dropped 7 bases and J dropped 0 bases, with 19 bases sitting between them. Here the CDR3 DNA reads TGTGCCAGCACCCCCCGGGGGGCCCTACTCTCCTACAATGAGCAGTTCTTC. Translated: CASTPRGALLSYNEQFF.